Presented here are 23 T cell receptor beta chains from one specimen sequenced in a study of T cell changes during pregnancy in multiple sclerosis. Clones were read by immunoSEQ multiplex PCR, and TCRdb kept only the in-frame ones, dropping some. The table records about 64,000 clones, about 90% of them present only once. The sequencing used peripheral blood, collected in the second trimester of pregnancy. Receptors were obtained from a female donor in good health, enrolled as a control in a pregnancy study.

This clone was detected once. The chain has TRBV28 and TRBJ1-5, with 8 bases lining up with TRBD1. The CDR3 runs to 17 residues. Germline V gene lookup returns CDR1 MDHEN and CDR2 SYDVKM. V lost 3 bases, J lost 4 bases, and 11 bases stayed unmatched. CDR3 residues: CASSFQDQGAANQPQHF. DNA for the CDR3: TGTGCCAGCAGTTTTCAAGATCAGGGGGCTGCAAATCAGCCCCAGCATTTT.

The V gene is TRBV19, the J gene TRBJ2-7; the match to TRBD2 covers 8 bases. Germline V gene data show CDR1 as LNHDA and CDR2 as SQIVND (reference sequence). V gave up 7 bases and J gave up 3 bases; unmatched junction bases: 11. The CDR3 extends over 15 amino acids. The CDR3 bases are TGTGCCAGTACCACCGTACCGGGAGGGATCTACGAGCAGTACTTC. Translated: CASTTVPGGIYEQYF.

CDR3 region: CASSYGTGAYEQYF. The CDR3 nucleotides are TGTGCCAGCAGTTACGGGACAGGGGCCTACGAGCAGTACTTC. The chain carries TRBV27 and TRBJ2-7, with TRBD1 matching over 10 bases. V was pared by 4 bases and J by 2 bases, with 2 bases of the junction left unmatched. Germline V gene lookup returns CDR1 MNHEY and CDR2 SMNVEV (reference sequence). CDR3 length: 14 amino acids.

The gene calls are TRBV4-2 and TRBJ2-7; no clear D gene. Trimming removed 0 bases from V and 3 bases from J, with 12 bases in between. There are 15 residues in the CDR3. The germline V gene has CDR1 LGHNA and CDR2 YNFKEQ. This CDR3 reads CASSQDAWSNYEQYF. CDR3 in DNA: TGTGCCAGCAGCCAAGATGCCTGGTCTAACTACGAGCAGTACTTC.

This clone appeared a single time. The V gene is TRBV6-1, the J gene TRBJ2-7, with TRBD2 as a possible D gene (6 bases). The CDR3 spans 13 residues. Germline V CDR1 and CDR2: MNHNS, SASEGT. Trimming shortened V by 9 bases and J by 0 bases, and 12 bases separated the two germline ends. CDR3 sequence: CASGTGSSYEQYF. Here the CDR3 DNA reads TGTGCCAGTGGGACTGGGAGCTCCTACGAGCAGTACTTC.

For this clone: It is unclear where the CDR3 begins or ends on the DNA, so no DNA is shown, and the CDR3 is as TCRdb lists it. The chain is built from TRBV6-1 and TRBJ2-6; the D call TRBD1 from the table was never checked on the DNA. Germline V gene lookup returns CDR1 MNHNS and CDR2 SASEGT. With termini counted, the CDR3 has 14 amino acids. The CDR3 here is CASSEVAQGSTLTF.

This rearrangement joins TRBV6-5 to TRBJ2-7, with a tentative D call TRBD2 (6 bases). The CDR3 loop spans 16 amino acids. Germline V gene lookup returns CDR1 MNHEY and CDR2 SVGAGI. Trimming stripped 0 bases from V and 2 bases from J, with 14 bases between. CDR3 coding DNA: TGTGCCAGCAGTTACTCGGTCGGCGGGGAGACCTACGAGCAGTACTTC. This gives the protein CASSYSVGGETYEQYF.

This clone appeared a single time. The CDR3 loop reads CASSRTSGNYNEQFF. CDR3 coding DNA: TGTGCCAGCAGCCGGACTAGCGGGAATTACAATGAGCAGTTCTTC. This chain uses TRBV5-5 with TRBJ2-1, with 12 bases that match TRBD2. V was clipped by 4 bases and J by 4 bases; unmatched bases: 3. This CDR3 is 15 amino acids long. The V gene's germline CDR1 is SGHKS and CDR2 YYEKEE (reference sequence).

This clone has only one observation. The chain couples TRBV7-8 to TRBJ1-3, with 10 nucleotides matching TRBD1. There are 19 residues in the CDR3. With V trimmed by 2 bases and J by 0 bases, 10 bases remained unmatched. Germline-derived CDR1 and CDR2 are SGHVS and FQNEAQ. CDR3 loop: CASSLTGQGLSSSGNTIYF. In DNA form, the CDR3 reads TGTGCCAGCAGCTTAACGGGACAGGGGTTATCCTCCTCTGGAAACACCATATATTTT.

This clone is a singleton in its sample. The chain has TRBV27 and TRBJ1-1; possibly TRBD1 for D (5 bases). V lost 0 bases to trimming and J lost 3 bases, with 11 bases between them. The CDR3 sequence is 15 residues long. From germline, CDR1 is MNHEY and CDR2 SMNVEV (reference sequence). The CDR3 DNA sequence: TGTGCCAGCAGTTTATCGGGGGGAGTGTACACTGAAGCTTTCTTT. It codes for CASSLSGGVYTEAFF.

This chain connects TRBV27 to TRBJ1-5; D uncertain. The CDR3 is 13 amino acids. The germline V and J ends were trimmed by 4 bases and 7 bases, with 11 bases remaining between them. Germline V gene sequence: CDR1 MNHEY, CDR2 SMNVEV (reference sequence). The CDR3 is CASSSSVNQPQHF. In DNA form, the CDR3 reads TGTGCCAGCAGTTCCAGTGTGAACCAGCCCCAGCATTTT.

The rearrangement links TRBV5-1 to TRBJ2-3; TRBD2 aligns across 12 bases. The CDR3 spans 17 residues. Looked up from germline, CDR1 is SGHRS and CDR2 is YFSETQ. Trimming cost V 7 bases and J 3 bases; bases outside gene matches: 12. The CDR3 region has the DNA TGCGCCAGCCGGCCCGAACCGACTAGCGGGGGAACAGATACGCAGTATTTT. Translating it yields CASRPEPTSGGTDTQYF. Together with reference TRBV5-1 and TRBJ2-3, the CDR3 gives the full variable domain: KAGVTQTPRYLIKTRGQQVTLSCSPISGHRSVSWYQQTPGQGLQFLFEYFSETQRNKGNFPGRFSGRQFSNSRSEMNVSTLELGDSALYLCASRPEPTSGGTDTQYFGPGTRLTVL.

This chain joins TRBV13 and TRBJ2-7; 9 nucleotides line up with TRBD2. The V segment lost 8 bases and the J segment 4 bases; nucleotides outside the gene matches: 3. The CDR3 covers 12 residues. CDR1 and CDR2 from the germline V gene are PRHDT and FYEKMQ (reference sequence). In DNA form, the CDR3 reads TGTGCCAGCGGACTAGCGAGATACGAGCAGTACTTC. It encodes CASGLARYEQYF.

The chain carries TRBV5-1 and TRBJ2-5; weak D call: TRBD2 (7 bases). The CDR3 has 15 amino acids. Trimming shortened V by 6 bases and J by 4 bases, and 19 bases separated the two germline ends. Germline CDR1 reads SGHRS; CDR2 reads YFSETQ. This CDR3 reads CASTLGGGEGETQYF. CDR3 nucleotide sequence: TGCGCCAGCACCTTAGGCGGGGGCGAGGGAGAGACCCAGTACTTC.

V gene TRBV11-3 combines with J gene TRBJ2-2; weak D call: TRBD2 (7 bases). V was trimmed by 5 bases and J by 6 bases, leaving 16 bases between them. CDR3 length equals 15 residues. Germline V lookup: CDR1 SGHNT, CDR2 YENEEA. CDR3 in amino acids: CASSAGAGSAGELFF. CDR3 nucleotides: TGTGCCAGCAGCGCGGGGGCAGGGTCCGCCGGGGAGCTGTTTTTT.

This clone was seen just once. This sequence joins TRBV7-9 and TRBJ1-3, with 8 bases matching TRBD1. Per germline, CDR1 SEHNR and CDR2 FQNEAQ (reference sequence). The CDR3 is 15 residues long. The V segment lost 5 bases and the J segment 2 bases; nucleotides outside the gene matches: 5. The CDR3 nucleotides read TGTGCCAGCAGCCGAAAACAGGGGGCTGGAAACACCATATATTTT. Its protein is CASSRKQGAGNTIYF.

The chain links TRBV27 to TRBJ1-2; TRBD1 aligns across 10 bases. Germline V gene sequence: CDR1 MNHEY, CDR2 SMNVEV (reference sequence). V shed 6 bases, J shed 5 bases, and the junction held 12 bases outside the gene matches. This CDR3 contains 16 residues. The CDR3 loop reads CASSFRTGGLSYGYTF. The CDR3 DNA follows: TGTGCCAGCAGCTTTAGGACAGGGGGTCTCAGTTATGGCTACACCTTC.

This clone was counted between two and nine times. V is TRBV30 and J is TRBJ1-4, with D hard to call. The CDR3 extends over 14 amino acids. The germline V gene encodes CDR1 GTSNPN and CDR2 SVGIG (reference sequence). V lost 2 bases to trimming and J lost 4 bases, with 11 bases between them. The CDR3 here is CAWSNQYSNEKLFF. The DNA of the CDR3 is TGTGCCTGGAGTAATCAGTACAGTAATGAAAAACTGTTTTTT.

This chain joins TRBV5-8 and TRBJ2-7, with a weak D call TRBD2 (5 bases). CDR3 length equals 15 residues. V was clipped by 0 bases and J by 4 bases, with 14 bases between them. Per the germline V gene, CDR1 is SGHTS and CDR2 is YDEGEE. The CDR3 nucleotides read TGTGCCAGCAGCTTGGCCCTGGGGAGTAGTTACGAGCAGTACTTC. Its protein is CASSLALGSSYEQYF.

The chain couples TRBV2 to TRBJ1-2, with D uncertain. Germline V gene sequence: CDR1 SNHLY, CDR2 FYNNEI. The CDR3 covers 16 residues. V was trimmed by 5 bases and J by 2 bases, leaving 18 bases between them. DNA for the CDR3: TGTGCCAGCAGTCCCCCGTTGGGAGGGTGGAACTATGGCTACACCTTC. Its translation: CASSPPLGGWNYGYTF.

V gene TRBV27 combines with J gene TRBJ2-2; 7 bases map to TRBD1. Germline values: CDR1 MNHEY, CDR2 SMNVEV (reference sequence). With V trimmed by 6 bases and J by 7 bases, 8 bases remained unmatched. This CDR3 is built from 14 residues. DNA for the CDR3: TGTGCCAGCAGGGCTACAGGGGTTGGCGGGGAGCTGTTTTTT. It encodes CASRATGVGGELFF.

Remarks on this clone: Other DNA variants within this sample encode the same CDR3. V gene TRBV9 combines with J gene TRBJ1-1; no clear D. The CDR3 runs 13 residues. V lost 0 bases and J 0 bases, leaving 3 bases between the germline ends. Germline CDR1 is SGDLS and CDR2 is YYNGEE. The CDR3 loop is CASSVAVNTEAFF. The CDR3 DNA follows: TGTGCCAGCAGCGTAGCTGTGAACACTGAAGCTTTCTTT.

The gene calls are TRBV10-3 and TRBJ2-5; D is perhaps TRBD1 (5 bases). Germline values: CDR1 ENHRY, CDR2 SYGVKD. The ends were cut back, 7 bases at V and 3 bases at J, with 6 bases in the middle. CDR3 length equals 11 residues. The CDR3 reads CAIKGEETQYF. In DNA, the CDR3 is TGTGCCATCAAAGGGGAAGAGACCCAGTACTTC.